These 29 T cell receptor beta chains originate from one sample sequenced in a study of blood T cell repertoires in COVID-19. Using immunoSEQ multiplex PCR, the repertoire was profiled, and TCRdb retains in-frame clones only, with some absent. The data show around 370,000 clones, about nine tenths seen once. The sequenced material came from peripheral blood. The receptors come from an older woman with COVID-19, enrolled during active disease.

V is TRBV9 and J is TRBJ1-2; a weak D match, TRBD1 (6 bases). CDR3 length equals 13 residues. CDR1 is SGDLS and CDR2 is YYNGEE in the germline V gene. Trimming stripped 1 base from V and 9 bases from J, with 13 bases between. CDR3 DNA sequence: TGTGCCAGCAGCGTATCCAGGCAGGGGAGCTACACCTTC. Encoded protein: CASSVSRQGSYTF.

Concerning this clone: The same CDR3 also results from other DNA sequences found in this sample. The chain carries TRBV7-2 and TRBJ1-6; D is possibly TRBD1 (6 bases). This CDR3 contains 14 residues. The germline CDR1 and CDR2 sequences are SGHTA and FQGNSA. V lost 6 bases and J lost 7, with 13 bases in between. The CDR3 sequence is CASSLQGLNSPLHF. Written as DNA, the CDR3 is TGTGCCAGCAGTTTACAGGGTCTAAATTCACCCCTCCACTTT.

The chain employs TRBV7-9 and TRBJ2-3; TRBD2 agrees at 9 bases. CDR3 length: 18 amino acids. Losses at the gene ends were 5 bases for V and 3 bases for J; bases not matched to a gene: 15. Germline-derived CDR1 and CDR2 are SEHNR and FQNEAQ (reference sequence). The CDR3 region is CASSPIGRRGGKTDTQYF. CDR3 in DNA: TGTGCCAGCAGCCCCATAGGTCGGCGGGGGGGCAAGACAGATACGCAGTATTTT. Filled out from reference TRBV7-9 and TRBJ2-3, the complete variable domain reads DTGVSQNPRHKITKRGQNVTFRCDPISEHNRLYWYRQTLGQGPEFLTYFQNEAQLEKSRLLSDRFSAERPKGSFSTLEIQRTEQGDSAMYLCASSPIGRRGGKTDTQYFGPGTRLTVL.

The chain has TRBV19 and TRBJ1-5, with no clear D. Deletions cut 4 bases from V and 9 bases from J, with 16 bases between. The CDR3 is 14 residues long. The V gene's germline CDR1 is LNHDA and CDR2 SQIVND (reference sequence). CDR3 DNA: TGTGCCAGTAGTAAGACAACCCGGATTGGGCCCCAGCATTTT. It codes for CASSKTTRIGPQHF.

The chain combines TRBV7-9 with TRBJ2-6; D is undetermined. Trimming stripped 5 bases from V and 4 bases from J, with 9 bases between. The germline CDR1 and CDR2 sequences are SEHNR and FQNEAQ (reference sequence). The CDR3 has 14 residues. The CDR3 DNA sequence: TGTGCCAGCAGCCCCGACTTGGGGGCCAACGTCCTGACTTTC. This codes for CASSPDLGANVLTF.

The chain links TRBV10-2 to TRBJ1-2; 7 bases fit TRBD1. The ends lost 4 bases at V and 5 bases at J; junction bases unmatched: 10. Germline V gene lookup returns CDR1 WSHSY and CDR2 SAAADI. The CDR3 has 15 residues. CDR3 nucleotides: TGCGCCAGCAGTGGCGGGGAAGGGGGCGGATATGGCTACACCTTC. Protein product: CASSGGEGGGYGYTF.

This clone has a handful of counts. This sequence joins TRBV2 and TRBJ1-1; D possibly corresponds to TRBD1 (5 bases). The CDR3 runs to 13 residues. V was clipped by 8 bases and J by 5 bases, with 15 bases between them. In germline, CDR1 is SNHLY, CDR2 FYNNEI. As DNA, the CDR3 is TGTGCCAGCGTGGCGGGGCGGCTAACTGAAGCTTTCTTT. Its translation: CASVAGRLTEAFF. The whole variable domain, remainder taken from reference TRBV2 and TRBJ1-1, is EPEVTQTPSHQVTQMGQEVILRCVPISNHLYFYWYRQILGQKVEFLVSFYNNEISEKSEIFDDQFSVERPDGSNFTLKIRSTKLEDSAMYFCASVAGRLTEAFFGQGTRLTVV.

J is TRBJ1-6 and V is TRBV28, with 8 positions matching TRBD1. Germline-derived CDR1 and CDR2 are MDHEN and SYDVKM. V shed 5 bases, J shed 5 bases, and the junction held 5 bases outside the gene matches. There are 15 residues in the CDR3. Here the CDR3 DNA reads TGTGCCAGCAGTCCCCACAGGGGGGATAATTCACCCCTCCACTTT. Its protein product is CASSPHRGDNSPLHF.

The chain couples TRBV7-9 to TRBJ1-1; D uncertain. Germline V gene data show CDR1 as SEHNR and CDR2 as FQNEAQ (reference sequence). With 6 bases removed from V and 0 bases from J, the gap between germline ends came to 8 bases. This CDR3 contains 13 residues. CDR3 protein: CASSDKMNTEAFF. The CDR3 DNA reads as TGTGCCAGCAGTGACAAGATGAACACTGAAGCTTTCTTT. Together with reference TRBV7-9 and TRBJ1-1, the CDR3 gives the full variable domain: DTGVSQNPRHKITKRGQNVTFRCDPISEHNRLYWYRQTLGQGPEFLTYFQNEAQLEKSRLLSDRFSAERPKGSFSTLEIQRTEQGDSAMYLCASSDKMNTEAFFGQGTRLTVV.

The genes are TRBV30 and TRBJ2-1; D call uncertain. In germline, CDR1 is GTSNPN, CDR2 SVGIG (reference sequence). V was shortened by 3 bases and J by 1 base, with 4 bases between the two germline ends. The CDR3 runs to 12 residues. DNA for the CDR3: TGTGCCTGGAGCAGGTCCTACAATGAGCAGTTCTTC. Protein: CAWSRSYNEQFF. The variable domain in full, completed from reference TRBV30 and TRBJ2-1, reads SQTIHQWPATLVQPVGSPLSLECTVEGTSNPNLYWYRQAAGRGLQLLFYSVGIGQISSEVPQNLSASRPQDRQFILSSKKLLLSDSGFYLCAWSRSYNEQFFGPGTRLTVL.

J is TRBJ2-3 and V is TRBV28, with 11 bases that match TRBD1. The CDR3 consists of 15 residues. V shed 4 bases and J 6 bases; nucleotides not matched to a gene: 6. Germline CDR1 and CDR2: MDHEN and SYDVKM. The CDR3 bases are TGTGCCAGCAGTTCGCGGGACAGGGGGAAGGATACGCAGTATTTT. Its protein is CASSSRDRGKDTQYF.

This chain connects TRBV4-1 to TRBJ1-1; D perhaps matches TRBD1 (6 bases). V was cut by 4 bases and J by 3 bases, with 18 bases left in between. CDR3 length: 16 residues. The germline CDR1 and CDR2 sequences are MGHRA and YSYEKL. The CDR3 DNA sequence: TGCGCCAGCAGCCTCGTGGGACAAGCTCTCTACACTGAAGCTTTCTTT. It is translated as CASSLVGQALYTEAFF.

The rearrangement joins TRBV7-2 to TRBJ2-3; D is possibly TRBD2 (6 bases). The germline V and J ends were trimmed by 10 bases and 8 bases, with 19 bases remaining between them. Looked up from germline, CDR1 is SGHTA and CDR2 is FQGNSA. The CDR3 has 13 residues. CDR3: CATGGYTDGTQYF. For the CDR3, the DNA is TGTGCCACTGGGGGGTACACAGATGGTACGCAGTATTTT.

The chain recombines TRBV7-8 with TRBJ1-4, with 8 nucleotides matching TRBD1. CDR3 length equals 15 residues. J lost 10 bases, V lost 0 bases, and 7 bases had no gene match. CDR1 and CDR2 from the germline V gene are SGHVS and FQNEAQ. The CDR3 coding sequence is TGTGCCAGCAGCTTAGCGGGACAGGCCCCCGGAAAACTGTTTTTT. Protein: CASSLAGQAPGKLFF.

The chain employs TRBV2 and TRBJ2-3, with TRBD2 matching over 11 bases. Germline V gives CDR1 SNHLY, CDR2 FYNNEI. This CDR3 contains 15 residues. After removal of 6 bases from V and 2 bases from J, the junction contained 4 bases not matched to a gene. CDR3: CASRKLAGDTDTQYF. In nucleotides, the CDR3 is TGTGCCAGCAGGAAACTAGCGGGGGACACAGATACGCAGTATTTT.

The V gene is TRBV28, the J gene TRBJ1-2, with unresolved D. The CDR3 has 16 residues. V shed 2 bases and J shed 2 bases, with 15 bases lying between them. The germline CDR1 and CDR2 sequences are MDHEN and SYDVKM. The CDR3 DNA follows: TGTGCCAGCAGTTTAGACCTTTTGCAGGTCAACTATGGCTACACCTTC. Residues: CASSLDLLQVNYGYTF.

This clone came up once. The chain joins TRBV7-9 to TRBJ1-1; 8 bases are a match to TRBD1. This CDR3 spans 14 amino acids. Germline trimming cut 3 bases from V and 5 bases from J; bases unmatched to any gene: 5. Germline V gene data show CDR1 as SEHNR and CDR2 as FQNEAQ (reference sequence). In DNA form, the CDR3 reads TGTGCCAGCAGCTTCCCAGGGGGCAATACTGAAGCTTTCTTT. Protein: CASSFPGGNTEAFF. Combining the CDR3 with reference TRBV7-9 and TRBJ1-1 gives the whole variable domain DTGVSQNPRHKITKRGQNVTFRCDPISEHNRLYWYRQTLGQGPEFLTYFQNEAQLEKSRLLSDRFSAERPKGSFSTLEIQRTEQGDSAMYLCASSFPGGNTEAFFGQGTRLTVV.

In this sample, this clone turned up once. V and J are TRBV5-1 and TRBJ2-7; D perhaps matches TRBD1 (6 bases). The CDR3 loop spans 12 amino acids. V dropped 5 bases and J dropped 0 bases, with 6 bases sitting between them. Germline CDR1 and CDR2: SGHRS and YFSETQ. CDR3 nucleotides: TGCGCCAGCAGGGACAGCTCCTACGAGCAGTACTTC. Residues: CASRDSSYEQYF.

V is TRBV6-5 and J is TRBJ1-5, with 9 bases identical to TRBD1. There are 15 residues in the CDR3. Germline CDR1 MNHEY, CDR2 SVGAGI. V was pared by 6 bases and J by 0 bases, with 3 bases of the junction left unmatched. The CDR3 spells CASRRGQGSNQPQHF. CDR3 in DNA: TGTGCCAGCAGGAGGGGACAGGGTAGCAATCAGCCCCAGCATTTT.

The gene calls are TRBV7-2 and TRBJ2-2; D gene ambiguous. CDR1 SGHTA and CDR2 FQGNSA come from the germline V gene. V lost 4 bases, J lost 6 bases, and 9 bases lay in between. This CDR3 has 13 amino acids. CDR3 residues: CASSYRGAGELFF. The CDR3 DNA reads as TGTGCCAGCAGCTACCGCGGTGCCGGGGAGCTGTTTTTT. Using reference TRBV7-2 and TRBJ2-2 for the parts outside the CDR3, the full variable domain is GAGVSQSPSNKVTEKGKDVELRCDPISGHTALYWYRQSLGQGLEFLIYFQGNSAPDKSGLPSDRFSAERTGGSVSTLTIQRTQQEDSAVYLCASSYRGAGELFFGEGSRLTVL.

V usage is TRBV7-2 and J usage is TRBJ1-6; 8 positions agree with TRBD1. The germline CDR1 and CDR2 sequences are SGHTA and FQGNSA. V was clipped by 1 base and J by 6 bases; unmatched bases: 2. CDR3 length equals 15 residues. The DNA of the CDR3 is TGTGCCAGCAGCTTAGACAGGGGGTCTAATTCACCCCTCCACTTT. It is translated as CASSLDRGSNSPLHF. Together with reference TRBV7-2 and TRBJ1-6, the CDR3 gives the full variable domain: GAGVSQSPSNKVTEKGKDVELRCDPISGHTALYWYRQSLGQGLEFLIYFQGNSAPDKSGLPSDRFSAERTGGSVSTLTIQRTQQEDSAVYLCASSLDRGSNSPLHFGNGTRLTVT.

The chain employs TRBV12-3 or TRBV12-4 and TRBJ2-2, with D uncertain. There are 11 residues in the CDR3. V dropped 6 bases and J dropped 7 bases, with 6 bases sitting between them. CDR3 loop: CASSLYGELFF. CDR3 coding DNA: TGTGCCAGCAGCCTCTACGGGGAGCTGTTTTTT.

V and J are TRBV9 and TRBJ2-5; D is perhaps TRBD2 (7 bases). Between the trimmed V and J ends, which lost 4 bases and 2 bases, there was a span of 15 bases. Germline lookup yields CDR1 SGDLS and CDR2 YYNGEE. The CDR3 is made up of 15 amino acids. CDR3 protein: CASSLWGGAQETQYF. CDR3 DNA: TGTGCCAGCAGCCTTTGGGGGGGGGCTCAAGAGACCCAGTACTTC.

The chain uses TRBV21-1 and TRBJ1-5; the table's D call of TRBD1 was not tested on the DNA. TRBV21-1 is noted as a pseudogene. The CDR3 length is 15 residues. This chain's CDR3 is CASTSEGGARQPQHF. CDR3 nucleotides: TGTGCCAGCACCTCAGAAGGGGGCGCGCGGCAGCCCCAGCATTTT.

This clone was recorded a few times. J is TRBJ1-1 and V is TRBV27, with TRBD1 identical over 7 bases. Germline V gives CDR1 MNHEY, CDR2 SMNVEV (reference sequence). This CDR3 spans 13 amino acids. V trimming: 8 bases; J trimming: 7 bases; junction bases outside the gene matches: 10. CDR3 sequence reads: CASAPLRDSEAFF. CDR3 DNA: TGTGCCAGCGCCCCCCTCCGGGACAGTGAAGCTTTCTTT.

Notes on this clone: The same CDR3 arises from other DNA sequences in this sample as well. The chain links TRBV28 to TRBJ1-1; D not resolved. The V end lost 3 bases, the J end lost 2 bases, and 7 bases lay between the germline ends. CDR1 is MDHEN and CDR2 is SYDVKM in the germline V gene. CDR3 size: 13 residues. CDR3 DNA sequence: TGTGCCAGCAGTTTTGCGGGAAACACTGAAGCTTTCTTT. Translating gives CASSFAGNTEAFF.

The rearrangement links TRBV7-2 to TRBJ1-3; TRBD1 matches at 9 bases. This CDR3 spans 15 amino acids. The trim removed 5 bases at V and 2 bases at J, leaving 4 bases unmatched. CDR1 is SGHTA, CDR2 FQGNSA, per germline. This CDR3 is CASSPDRGTGNTIYF. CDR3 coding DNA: TGTGCCAGCAGCCCTGACAGGGGGACTGGAAACACCATATATTTT. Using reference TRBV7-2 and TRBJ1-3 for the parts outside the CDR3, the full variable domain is GAGVSQSPSNKVTEKGKDVELRCDPISGHTALYWYRQSLGQGLEFLIYFQGNSAPDKSGLPSDRFSAERTGGSVSTLTIQRTQQEDSAVYLCASSPDRGTGNTIYFGEGSWLTVV.

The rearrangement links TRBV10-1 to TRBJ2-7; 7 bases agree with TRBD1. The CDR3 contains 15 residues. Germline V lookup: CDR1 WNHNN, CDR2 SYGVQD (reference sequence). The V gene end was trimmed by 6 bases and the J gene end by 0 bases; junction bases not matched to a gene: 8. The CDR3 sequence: CASRGDRRSSYEQYF. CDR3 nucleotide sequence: TGCGCCAGCAGGGGGGACAGACGGAGCTCCTACGAGCAGTACTTC.

CDR3 residues: CASSKRGGTNTGELFF. The CDR3 DNA reads TGTGCCAGCAGTAAGCGGGGGGGAACCAACACCGGGGAGCTGTTTTTT. This rearrangement joins TRBV28 to TRBJ2-2, with 10 bases aligning to TRBD2. This CDR3 has 16 amino acids. The ends lost 5 bases at V and 2 bases at J; junction bases unmatched: 5. The V gene's germline CDR1 is MDHEN and CDR2 SYDVKM.